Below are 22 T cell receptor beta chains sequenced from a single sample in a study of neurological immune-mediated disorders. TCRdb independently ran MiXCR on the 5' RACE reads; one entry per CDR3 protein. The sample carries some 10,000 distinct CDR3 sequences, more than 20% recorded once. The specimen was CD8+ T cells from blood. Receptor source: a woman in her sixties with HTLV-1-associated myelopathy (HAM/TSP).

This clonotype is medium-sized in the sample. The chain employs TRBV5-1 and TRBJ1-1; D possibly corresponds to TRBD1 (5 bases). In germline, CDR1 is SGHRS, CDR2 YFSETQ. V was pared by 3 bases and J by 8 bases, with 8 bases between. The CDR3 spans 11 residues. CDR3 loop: CASSYRGEAFF. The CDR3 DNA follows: TGCGCCAGCAGCTACCGGGGCGAAGCTTTCTTT.

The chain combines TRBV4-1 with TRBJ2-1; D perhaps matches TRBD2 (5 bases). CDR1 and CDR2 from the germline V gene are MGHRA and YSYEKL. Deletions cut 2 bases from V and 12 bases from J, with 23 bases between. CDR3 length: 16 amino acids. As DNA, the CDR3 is TGCGCCAGCAGCCAATATGGAGCGGCAGGCACAGATACGCAGTTCTTC. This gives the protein CASSQYGAAGTDTQFF.

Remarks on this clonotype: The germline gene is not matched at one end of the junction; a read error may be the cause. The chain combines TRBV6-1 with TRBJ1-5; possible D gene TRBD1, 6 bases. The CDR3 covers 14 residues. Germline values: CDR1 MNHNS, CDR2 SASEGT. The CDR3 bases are TGTGCCAGCAGTACCCCAGGGGACAATCAGACCCAGCATTTT. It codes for CASSTPGDNQTQHF.

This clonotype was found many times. DNA of the CDR3: TGCAGTGCTAATGACAGGGACTCCTACGAGCAGTACTTC. Residues: CSANDRDSYEQYF. The genes are TRBV20-1 and TRBJ2-7; 7 bases agree with TRBD1. Unmatched junction bases numbered 3, after V lost 4 bases and J lost 0 bases. Per the germline V gene, CDR1 is DFQATT and CDR2 is SNEGSKA (reference sequence). This CDR3 comprises 13 residues.

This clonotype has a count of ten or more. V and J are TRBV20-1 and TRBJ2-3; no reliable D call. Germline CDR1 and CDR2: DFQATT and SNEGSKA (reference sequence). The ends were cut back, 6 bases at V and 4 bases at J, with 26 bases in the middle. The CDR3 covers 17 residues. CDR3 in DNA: TGCAGTGCGAATTCATATCGTGCCCCACACTCCGCAGATACGCAGTATTTT. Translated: CSANSYRAPHSADTQYF.

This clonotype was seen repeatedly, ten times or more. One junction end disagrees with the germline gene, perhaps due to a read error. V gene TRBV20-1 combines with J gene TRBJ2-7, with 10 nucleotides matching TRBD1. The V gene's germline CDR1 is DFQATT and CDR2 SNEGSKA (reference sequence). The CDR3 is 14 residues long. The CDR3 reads CSARGTGASYEQYF. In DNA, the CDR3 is TGCAGTGCCAGAGGGACAGGGGCCTCCTACGAGCAGTACTTC.

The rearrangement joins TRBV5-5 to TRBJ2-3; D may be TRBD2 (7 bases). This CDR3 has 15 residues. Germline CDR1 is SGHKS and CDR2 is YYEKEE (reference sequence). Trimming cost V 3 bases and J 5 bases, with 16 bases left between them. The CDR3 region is CASSSAGAGLDTQYF. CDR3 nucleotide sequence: TGTGCCAGCAGCTCGGCGGGGGCCGGTCTAGATACGCAGTATTTT.

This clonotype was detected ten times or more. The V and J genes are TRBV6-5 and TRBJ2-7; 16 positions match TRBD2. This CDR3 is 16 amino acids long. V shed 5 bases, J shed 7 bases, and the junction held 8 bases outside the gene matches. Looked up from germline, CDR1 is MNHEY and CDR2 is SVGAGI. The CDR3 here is CASSNLGLAGGREQYF. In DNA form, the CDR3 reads TGTGCCAGCAGTAACCTGGGACTAGCGGGGGGGCGAGAGCAGTACTTC.

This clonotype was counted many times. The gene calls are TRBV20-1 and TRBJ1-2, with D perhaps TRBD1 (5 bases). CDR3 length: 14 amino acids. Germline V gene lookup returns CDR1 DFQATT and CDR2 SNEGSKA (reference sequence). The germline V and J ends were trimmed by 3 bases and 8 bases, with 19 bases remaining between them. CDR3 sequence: CSARGDAWGVGYTF. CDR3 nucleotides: TGCAGTGCTAGGGGGGACGCATGGGGGGTGGGCTACACCTTC.

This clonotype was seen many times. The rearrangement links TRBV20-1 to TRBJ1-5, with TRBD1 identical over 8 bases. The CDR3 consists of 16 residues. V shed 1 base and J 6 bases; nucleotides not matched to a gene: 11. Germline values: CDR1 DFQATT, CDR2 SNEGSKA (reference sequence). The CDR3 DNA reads TGCAGTGCTAGAGTCACCGGGACAGGAAATAGTCAGCCCCAGCATTTT. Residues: CSARVTGTGNSQPQHF.

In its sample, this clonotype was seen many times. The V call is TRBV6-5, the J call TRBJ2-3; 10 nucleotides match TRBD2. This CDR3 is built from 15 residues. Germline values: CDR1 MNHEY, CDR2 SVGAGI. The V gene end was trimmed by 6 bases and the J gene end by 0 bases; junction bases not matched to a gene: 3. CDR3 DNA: TGTGCCAGCAGGGCACTAGCGGGGAGCACAGATACGCAGTATTTT. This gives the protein CASRALAGSTDTQYF.

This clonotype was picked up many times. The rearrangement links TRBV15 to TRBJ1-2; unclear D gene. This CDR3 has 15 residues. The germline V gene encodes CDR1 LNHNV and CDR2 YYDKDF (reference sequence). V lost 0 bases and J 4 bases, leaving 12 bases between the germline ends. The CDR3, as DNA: TGTGCCACCAGCAGAGATTCAGACGGGTTCTATGGCTACACCTTC. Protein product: CATSRDSDGFYGYTF.

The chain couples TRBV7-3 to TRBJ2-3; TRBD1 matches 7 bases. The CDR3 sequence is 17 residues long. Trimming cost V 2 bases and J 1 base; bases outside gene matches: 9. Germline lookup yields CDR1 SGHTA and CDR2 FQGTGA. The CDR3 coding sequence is TGTGCCAGCAGCTTATTGGCAGGGGGTCTTCGCACAGATACGCAGTATTTT. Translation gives CASSLLAGGLRTDTQYF.

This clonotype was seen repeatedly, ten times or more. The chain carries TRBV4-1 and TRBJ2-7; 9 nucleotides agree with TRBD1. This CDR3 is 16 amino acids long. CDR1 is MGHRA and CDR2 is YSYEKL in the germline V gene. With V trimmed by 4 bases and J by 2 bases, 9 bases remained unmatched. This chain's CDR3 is CASSLFLRDRAYEQYF. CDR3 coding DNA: TGCGCCAGCAGCCTTTTCTTAAGGGACAGGGCCTACGAGCAGTACTTC.

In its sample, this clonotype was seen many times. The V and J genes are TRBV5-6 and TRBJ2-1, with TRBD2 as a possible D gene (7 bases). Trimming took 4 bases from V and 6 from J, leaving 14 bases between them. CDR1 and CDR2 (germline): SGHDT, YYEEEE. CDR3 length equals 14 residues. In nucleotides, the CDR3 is TGTGCCAGCAGCCCACGGGGGGCGGCCAATGAGCAGTTCTTC. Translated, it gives CASSPRGAANEQFF.

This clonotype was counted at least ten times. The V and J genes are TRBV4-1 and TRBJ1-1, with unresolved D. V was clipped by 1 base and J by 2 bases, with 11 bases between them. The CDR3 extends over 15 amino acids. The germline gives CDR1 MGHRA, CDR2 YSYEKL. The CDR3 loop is CASSQVLGANTEAFF. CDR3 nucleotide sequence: TGCGCCAGCAGCCAAGTTTTAGGAGCTAACACTGAAGCTTTCTTT.

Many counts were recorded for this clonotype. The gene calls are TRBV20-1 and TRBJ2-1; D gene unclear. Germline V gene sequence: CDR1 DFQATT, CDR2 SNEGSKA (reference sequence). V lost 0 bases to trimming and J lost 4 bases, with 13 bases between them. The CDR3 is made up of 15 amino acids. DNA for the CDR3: TGCAGTGCTAGAGATGTGGCGGTAGAATACAATGAGCAGTTCTTC. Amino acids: CSARDVAVEYNEQFF.

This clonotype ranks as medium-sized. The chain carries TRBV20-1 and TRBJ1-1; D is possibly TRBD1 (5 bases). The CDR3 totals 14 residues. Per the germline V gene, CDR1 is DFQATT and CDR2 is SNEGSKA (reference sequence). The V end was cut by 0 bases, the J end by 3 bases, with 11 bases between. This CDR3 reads CSARDGGGDTEAFF. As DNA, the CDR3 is TGCAGTGCTAGAGATGGGGGGGGAGACACTGAAGCTTTCTTT.

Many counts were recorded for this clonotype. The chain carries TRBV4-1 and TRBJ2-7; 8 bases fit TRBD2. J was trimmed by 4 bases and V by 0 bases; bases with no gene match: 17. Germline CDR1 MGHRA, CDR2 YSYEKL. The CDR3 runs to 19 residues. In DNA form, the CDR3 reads TGCGCCAGCAGCCAAGATCCAGCGGGGGCCTCCTACTCTGGGTACGAGCAGTACTTC. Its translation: CASSQDPAGASYSGYEQYF.

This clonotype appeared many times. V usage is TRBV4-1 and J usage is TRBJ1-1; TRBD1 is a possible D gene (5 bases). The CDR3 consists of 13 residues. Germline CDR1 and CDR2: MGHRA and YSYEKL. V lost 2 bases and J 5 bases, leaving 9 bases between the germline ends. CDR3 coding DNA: TGCGCCAGCAGCCAACGGAGGGGAACTGAAGCTTTCTTT. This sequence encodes CASSQRRGTEAFF.

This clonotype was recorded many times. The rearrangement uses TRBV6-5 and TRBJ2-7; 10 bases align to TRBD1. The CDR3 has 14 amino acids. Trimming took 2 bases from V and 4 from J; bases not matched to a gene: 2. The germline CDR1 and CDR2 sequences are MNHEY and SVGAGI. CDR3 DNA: TGTGCCAGCAGTTACGGACAGGGGGGGTACGAGCAGTACTTC. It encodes CASSYGQGGYEQYF.

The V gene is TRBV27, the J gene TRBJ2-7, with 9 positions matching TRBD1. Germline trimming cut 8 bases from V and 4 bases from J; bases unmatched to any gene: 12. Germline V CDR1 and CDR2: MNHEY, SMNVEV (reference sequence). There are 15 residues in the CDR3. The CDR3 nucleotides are TGTGCCAGCCGGTCATCGGGGACAGGGATGTACGAGCAGTACTTC. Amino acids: CASRSSGTGMYEQYF.